The present T cell receptor (beta chain) was sequenced within a study of cytomegalovirus exposure and HLA in healthy donors. Overall study results and limits: The authors later found HLA-associated TCR beta chains more clonally expanded than equally common others. Previous analysis showed most TCR beta V segments were productive about 87% or about 30% of the time. Several top significant clusters appeared, in a later analysis, to be linked to common viral pathogens.

The CDR3 loop spans 15 amino acids. The junction had 5 bases not matched to a gene; V was cut back by 3 bases and J by 1 base. CDR1 is MNHNS, CDR2 SASEGT, per germline. A remark on this clone: Its target is unknown.

Researchers ran the PCR with 60 Vbeta and 13 Jbeta primers. Measured with immunoSEQ multiplex PCR; TCRdb has only the in-frame clones, and not every one. Here the sample spans approximately 110,000 clones, under 85% being singletons. Sequencing was carried out using PBMCs. The chain uses TRBV6-1 and TRBJ1-1, with TRBD1 matching 7 bases. The TCR sequence derives from a man in his late teens or twenties in good health and CMV-seronegative. This CDR3 is CASSDRGLGNTEAFF. CDR3 DNA sequence: TGTGCCAGCAGTGACAGGGGGTTGGGGAACACTGAAGCTTTCTTT.